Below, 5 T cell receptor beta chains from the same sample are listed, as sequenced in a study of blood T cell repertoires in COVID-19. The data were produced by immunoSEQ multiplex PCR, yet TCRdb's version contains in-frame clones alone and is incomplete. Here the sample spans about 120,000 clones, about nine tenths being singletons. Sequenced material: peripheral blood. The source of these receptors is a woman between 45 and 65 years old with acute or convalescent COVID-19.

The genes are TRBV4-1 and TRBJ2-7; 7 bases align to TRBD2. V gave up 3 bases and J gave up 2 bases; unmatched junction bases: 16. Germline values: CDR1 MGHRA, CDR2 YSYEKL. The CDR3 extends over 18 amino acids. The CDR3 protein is CASSHTTGYAGEAYEQYF. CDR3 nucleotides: TGCGCCAGCAGCCATACGACGGGGTACGCGGGAGAGGCCTACGAGCAGTACTTC.

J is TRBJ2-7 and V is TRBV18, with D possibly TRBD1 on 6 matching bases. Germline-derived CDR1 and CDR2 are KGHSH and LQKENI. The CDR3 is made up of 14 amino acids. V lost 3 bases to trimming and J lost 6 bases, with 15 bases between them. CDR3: CASSPWDKGTEQYF. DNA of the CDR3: TGTGCCAGCTCACCCTGGGACAAGGGGACCGAGCAGTACTTC.

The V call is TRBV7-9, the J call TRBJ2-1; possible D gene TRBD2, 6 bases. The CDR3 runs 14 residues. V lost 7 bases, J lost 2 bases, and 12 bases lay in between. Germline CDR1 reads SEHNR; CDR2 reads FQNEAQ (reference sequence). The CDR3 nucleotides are TGTGCCAGCAAGCCCCGGGAGACCTACAATGAGCAGTTCTTC. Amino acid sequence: CASKPRETYNEQFF.

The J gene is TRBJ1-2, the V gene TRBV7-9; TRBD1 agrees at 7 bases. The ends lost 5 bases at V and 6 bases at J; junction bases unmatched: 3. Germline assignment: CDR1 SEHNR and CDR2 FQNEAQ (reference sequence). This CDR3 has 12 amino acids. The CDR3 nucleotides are TGTGCCAGCAGCACAGGGGTTGATGGCTACACCTTC. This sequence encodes CASSTGVDGYTF.

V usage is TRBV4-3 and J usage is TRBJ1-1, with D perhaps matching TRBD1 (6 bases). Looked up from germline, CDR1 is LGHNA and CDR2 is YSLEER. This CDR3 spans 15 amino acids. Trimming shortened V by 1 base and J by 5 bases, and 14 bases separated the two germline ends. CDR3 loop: CASSQGAEGGTEAFF. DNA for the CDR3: TGCGCCAGCAGCCAAGGGGCGGAGGGGGGGACTGAAGCTTTCTTT.